This T cell receptor (beta chain) was found in a study of blood T cell repertoires in COVID-19. The method was immunoSEQ multiplex PCR; TCRdb's version includes in-frame clones alone and lacks a portion of them. The sample yields about 670,000 clones, 75% to 90% seen once. Per the germline V gene, CDR1 is SGHRS and CDR2 is YFSETQ. The junction had 6 bases not matched to a gene; V was cut back by 4 bases and J by 6 bases. This CDR3 has 13 amino acids. Sequenced input: peripheral blood. This clonotype was obtained from a young woman with acute or convalescent COVID-19. The chain is built from TRBV5-1 and TRBJ1-2, with TRBD1 matching 7 bases. CDR3 amino acids: CASSQNRGNGYTF. In DNA, the CDR3 is TGCGCCAGCAGCCAAAACAGGGGTAATGGCTACACCTTC.